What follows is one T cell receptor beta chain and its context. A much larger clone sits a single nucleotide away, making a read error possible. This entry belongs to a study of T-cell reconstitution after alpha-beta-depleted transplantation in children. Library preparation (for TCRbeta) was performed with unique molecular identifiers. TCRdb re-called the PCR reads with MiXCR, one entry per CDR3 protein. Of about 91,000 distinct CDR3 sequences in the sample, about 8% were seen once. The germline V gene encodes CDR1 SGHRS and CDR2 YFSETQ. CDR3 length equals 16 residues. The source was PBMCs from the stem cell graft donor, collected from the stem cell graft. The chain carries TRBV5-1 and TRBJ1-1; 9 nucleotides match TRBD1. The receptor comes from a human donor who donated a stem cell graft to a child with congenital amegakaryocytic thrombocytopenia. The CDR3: CASSSRSGTGIMEALF. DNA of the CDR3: TGCGCCAGCAGCTCAAGGTCCGGGACAGGGATCATGGAAGCTCTCTTT.